Listed here are 10 T cell receptor beta chains from one sample, sequenced in a study of T cells in localized non-small cell lung cancer. Profiling relied on immunoSEQ multiplex PCR, and the TCRdb table lists in-frame clones only, not all of them. This table has over 1,500 clones, roughly 21% appearing once. The sample consisted of normal lung tissue next to the tumor, taken before any cancer treatment. The receptor set was obtained from a woman aged 40-75 years with stage III squamous cell lung carcinoma.

This clone appeared a few times. The rearrangement joins TRBV19 to TRBJ1-5, with 9 bases lining up with TRBD1. This CDR3 spans 16 amino acids. V trimming: 9 bases; J trimming: 4 bases; junction bases outside the gene matches: 13. Germline V gene data show CDR1 as LNHDA and CDR2 as SQIVND (reference sequence). The CDR3 here is CASLGRTGVGNQPQHF. The CDR3 DNA follows: TGTGCCAGCCTAGGGAGGACAGGGGTGGGGAATCAGCCCCAGCATTTT.

This sequence joins TRBV5-1 and TRBJ1-4; 10 nucleotides line up with TRBD1. The CDR3 sequence is 14 residues long. Germline CDR1 and CDR2: SGHRS and YFSETQ. Unmatched junction bases numbered 2, after V lost 2 bases and J lost 7 bases. The chain's CDR3 is CASSFGTGVEKLFF. The CDR3 region has the DNA TGCGCCAGCAGCTTCGGGACAGGGGTTGAAAAACTGTTTTTT.

This clone occurred a few times. This chain links TRBV6-8 with TRBJ1-1; maybe TRBD1 (6 bases). Germline V lookup: CDR1 MNHGY, CDR2 SAAAGT. The CDR3 consists of 16 residues. Trimming pared 7 bases from V and 3 bases from J, leaving 21 bases between. The DNA of the CDR3 is TGTGCCAGCATTTCCCCTCGTACAGGGAGGGACACTGAAGCTTTCTTT. Protein: CASISPRTGRDTEAFF.

This chain links TRBV28 with TRBJ1-2, with TRBD1 matching over 7 bases. The germline V gene has CDR1 MDHEN and CDR2 SYDVKM. V shed 2 bases and J 2 bases; nucleotides not matched to a gene: 8. The CDR3 loop spans 16 amino acids. This CDR3 is CASSLAPGQANYGYTF. For the CDR3, the DNA is TGTGCCAGCAGTTTAGCCCCCGGACAGGCCAACTATGGCTACACCTTC.

This clone has more than one count but fewer than ten. This chain uses TRBV6-8 with TRBJ2-5, with unresolved D. CDR1 is MNHGY and CDR2 is SAAAGT in the germline V gene. This CDR3 is 13 amino acids long. Trimming took off 2 bases at V and 5 bases at J, with 9 bases between the two ends. CDR3 protein: CASSYGLSETQYF. The CDR3 DNA reads TGTGCCAGCAGTTACGGGCTTTCCGAGACCCAGTACTTC.

CDR3 loop: CAWIGFTQGGGYTF. CDR3 DNA: TGTGCCTGGATAGGTTTCACGCAGGGAGGTGGCTACACCTTC. This rearrangement joins TRBV30 to TRBJ1-2; perhaps TRBD1 as D (5 bases). Germline lookup yields CDR1 GTSNPN and CDR2 SVGIG (reference sequence). This CDR3 is built from 14 residues. Trimming took off 4 bases at V and 7 bases at J, with 19 bases between the two ends. Complete variable domain (other parts from reference TRBV30 and TRBJ1-2): SQTIHQWPATLVQPVGSPLSLECTVEGTSNPNLYWYRQAAGRGLQLLFYSVGIGQISSEVPQNLSASRPQDRQFILSSKKLLLSDSGFYLCAWIGFTQGGGYTFGSGTRLTVV.

This clone was seen more than once but under ten times. The J gene is TRBJ1-2, the V gene TRBV30, with TRBD1 identical over 9 bases. Germline V gene sequence: CDR1 GTSNPN, CDR2 SVGIG (reference sequence). The V and J ends lost 5 bases and 6 bases, in that order; junction bases with no gene match: 13. There are 15 residues in the CDR3. As DNA, the CDR3 is TGTGCCTGGTCCTTCCTAGGGACAGGGAGGAATGGCTACACCTTC. Protein product: CAWSFLGTGRNGYTF.

The rearrangement joins TRBV28 to TRBJ2-1; TRBD2 agrees at 7 bases. In germline, CDR1 is MDHEN, CDR2 SYDVKM. The CDR3 consists of 16 residues. V dropped 3 bases and J dropped 1; count of bases not matched to a gene: 6. The CDR3: CASSFTGAGSYNEQFF. CDR3 nucleotides: TGTGCCAGCAGTTTCACTGGAGCGGGGTCCTACAATGAGCAGTTCTTC.

This clone is judged medium-sized (0.01 to 0.1%). V gene TRBV6-8 combines with J gene TRBJ2-5, with 10 nucleotides matching TRBD2. The trim removed 5 bases at V and 1 base at J, leaving 7 bases unmatched. This CDR3 is built from 16 residues. Germline V gene sequence: CDR1 MNHGY, CDR2 SAAAGT. CDR3 loop: CASSRTSGGLQETQYF. CDR3 sequence (DNA): TGTGCCAGCAGTAGGACTAGCGGAGGGCTCCAAGAGACCCAGTACTTC.

The chain combines TRBV9 with TRBJ1-1; 10 bases agree with TRBD1. The CDR3 runs to 18 residues. V trimming: 0 bases; J trimming: 1 base; junction bases outside the gene matches: 9. CDR1 and CDR2 from the germline V gene are SGDLS and YYNGEE. The DNA for the CDR3 is TGTGCCAGCAGCGTAGACAAGGACAGGGGGTCGGGGAACACTGAAGCTTTCTTT. The encoded protein is CASSVDKDRGSGNTEAFF.